This paragraph reports one TCR beta chain. Its target is not known. This specimen belongs to a study of graft-versus-host responses after intestinal transplantation. Study results and caveats: Recipient marrow contained GvH clones, some of which appeared first in ileum or blood.

Processing was applied to graft tissue in order to liberate intraepithelial and lamina propria lymphocytes. The ends lost 1 base at V and 2 bases at J; junction bases unmatched: 8. This CDR3 contains 17 residues. Germline loops: CDR1 SGHDN, CDR2 FVKESK. Profiling relied on immunoSEQ multiplex PCR, and the TCRdb table lists in-frame clones only, not all of them. The data hold approximately 18,000 clones, with 60% to 85% observed a single time. V and J are TRBV14 and TRBJ2-7; 10 positions match TRBD2. The material was ileum tissue, obtained roughly 70 weeks after intestinal transplant. The origin of this receptor is a human patient who received an intestinal transplant, so some T cells may come from the graft donor. The CDR3 DNA reads as TGTGCCAGCAGCCAAGTGGCTAGCGGGAGTTACCCCTACGAGCAGTACTTC. The encoded protein is CASSQVASGSYPYEQYF.